The 15 T cell receptor beta chains below come from one sample, sequenced in a study of post-analysis software for immune sequencing data. General study findings and limits: When patients were compared with controls, about 5 TRBV segments were more frequent, TRBV5-6, TRBV5-1 and TRBV20-1 among them.

The TCR beta cDNA libraries contained unique molecular identifiers. TCRdb processed the PCR reads anew with MiXCR; each CDR3 protein has one entry. The data contain around 400,000 distinct CDR3 sequences, approximately 38% of them singletons. These receptors lack a known antigen. Specimen: blood. The receptor source for this set is a girl aged 10-17 years with multiple sclerosis.

In DNA, the CDR3 is TGCAGTGCAAAGCTCCCCTCCACAGGGACCACTGAAGCTTTCTTT. The encoded protein is CSAKLPSTGTTEAFF. The rearrangement joins TRBV20-1 to TRBJ1-1, with D maybe TRBD1 (6 bases). Germline lookup yields CDR1 DFQATT and CDR2 SNEGSKA (reference sequence). Between the trimmed V and J ends, which lost 6 bases and 4 bases, there was a span of 21 bases. The CDR3 loop spans 15 amino acids.

CDR3 DNA sequence: TGCGCCAGCACCCCTGGGACAGGGGGCTACCAAGAGACCCAGTACTTC. This codes for CASTPGTGGYQETQYF. V is TRBV5-1 and J is TRBJ2-5, with TRBD1 matching 12 bases. Per the germline V gene, CDR1 is SGHRS and CDR2 is YFSETQ. V trimming: 6 bases; J trimming: 0 bases; junction bases outside the gene matches: 6. The CDR3 runs 16 residues.

V usage is TRBV12-3 or TRBV12-4 and J usage is TRBJ1-5; D uncertain. The CDR3 contains 13 residues. V was trimmed by 5 bases and J by 5 bases, leaving 10 bases between them. CDR3 residues: CASSPNRDQPQHF. The DNA of the CDR3 is TGTGCCAGCAGTCCTAACCGGGATCAGCCCCAGCATTTT.

Worth noting for this clonotype: Germline and junction disagree at one end, which may indicate a read error. This chain links TRBV6-5 with TRBJ1-1, with D tentatively TRBD1 (5 bases). In germline, CDR1 is MNHEY, CDR2 SVGAGI. CDR3 size: 14 residues. CDR3 region: CASSYRGGNTGAFF. The CDR3 DNA reads TGTGCCAGCAGTTACCGGGGGGGGAACACTGGAGCTTTCTTT.

CDR3: CASSLNSGTDTQYF. The CDR3 coding sequence is TGTGCCAGCAGCTTAAATTCGGGCACAGATACGCAGTATTTT. This chain links TRBV7-3 with TRBJ2-3; no clear D. V lost 1 base and J lost 1, with 6 bases in between. Germline lookup yields CDR1 SGHTA and CDR2 FQGTGA. The CDR3 spans 14 residues.

The V call is TRBV7-8, the J call TRBJ1-2; TRBD1 matches 8 bases. V lost 3 bases to trimming and J lost 2 bases; unmatched junction nucleotides: 5. The CDR3 has 15 residues. The V gene's germline CDR1 is SGHVS and CDR2 FQNEAQ. The CDR3 loop is CASSLGRTGNYGYTF. The CDR3, as DNA: TGTGCCAGCAGCTTGGGCCGGACAGGGAACTATGGCTACACCTTC.

The rearrangement joins TRBV7-2 to TRBJ2-4, with TRBD1 identical over 11 bases. The CDR3 has 14 residues. V lost 8 bases and J lost 7; bases outside the gene matches: 7. CDR1 and CDR2 (germline): SGHTA, FQGNSA. The DNA of the CDR3 is TGTGCCAGCCAACGGGGGACAGGGGGGAACATTCAGTACTTC. It codes for CASQRGTGGNIQYF.

This chain links TRBV6-1 with TRBJ2-7, with no clear D. The germline V and J ends were trimmed by 7 bases and 3 bases, with 10 bases remaining between them. CDR1 MNHNS and CDR2 SASEGT come from the germline V gene. CDR3 length: 12 residues. This CDR3 reads CASKKWGYEQYF. The CDR3 DNA sequence: TGTGCCAGCAAGAAATGGGGCTACGAGCAGTACTTC.

This clonotype has just a few counts. V gene TRBV7-2 combines with J gene TRBJ2-3, with 11 positions matching TRBD2. This CDR3 contains 18 residues. Germline V gene sequence: CDR1 SGHTA, CDR2 FQGNSA. J gave up 4 bases and V 1 base, and 10 bases lay outside the gene matches. The CDR3 DNA is TGTGCCAGCAGCTTAGTTGTACTAGCGGGGGTCACCGCAGATACGCAGTATTTT. Protein product: CASSLVVLAGVTADTQYF.

The sample holds a few counts of this clonotype. The chain links TRBV28 to TRBJ2-7; D is perhaps TRBD1 or TRBD2 (6 bases each). The V and J ends lost 6 bases and 0 bases respectively, with 18 bases between them. Germline CDR1 reads MDHEN; CDR2 reads SYDVKM. The CDR3 extends over 16 amino acids. This chain's CDR3 is CASSQRGTISSYEQYF. The CDR3 region has the DNA TGTGCCAGCAGCCAACGGGGGACAATTAGCTCCTACGAGCAGTACTTC.

The chain carries TRBV9 and TRBJ1-2, with D perhaps matching TRBD1 (6 bases). Germline V gene sequence: CDR1 SGDLS, CDR2 YYNGEE. V was cut by 2 bases and J by 3 bases, with 14 bases left in between. There are 15 residues in the CDR3. The CDR3 region is CASSVPEGGDYGYTF. CDR3 sequence (DNA): TGTGCCAGCAGCGTCCCGGAGGGGGGTGACTATGGCTACACCTTC.

The V gene is TRBV3-1, the J gene TRBJ1-1, with D possibly TRBD1 on 6 matching bases. Trimming cost V 3 bases and J 11 bases, with 16 bases left between them. This CDR3 has 13 amino acids. CDR1 LGHDT and CDR2 YNNKEL come from the germline V gene (reference sequence). CDR3: CASSQTGTAGAFF. As DNA, the CDR3 is TGTGCCAGCAGCCAGACAGGTACTGCGGGTGCTTTCTTT. Complete variable domain (other parts from reference TRBV3-1 and TRBJ1-1): DTAVSQTPKYLVTQMGNDKSIKCEQNLGHDTMYWYKQDSKKFLKIMFSYNNKELIINETVPNRFSPKSPDKAHLNLHINSLELGDSAVYFCASSQTGTAGAFFGQGTRLTVV.

V is TRBV7-6 and J is TRBJ1-2; perhaps TRBD1 as D (6 bases). CDR3 length: 14 residues. Germline V gene lookup returns CDR1 SGHVS and CDR2 FNYEAQ. The V end lost 5 bases, the J end lost 7 bases, and 17 bases lay between the germline ends. The CDR3 DNA sequence: TGTGCCAGCAGCCTAGATGACAGGTCTTTTGGCTACACCTTC. Translation gives CASSLDDRSFGYTF.

J is TRBJ1-1 and V is TRBV20-1; no reliable D call. CDR3 size: 14 residues. Deletions cut 4 bases from V and 3 bases from J, with 15 bases between. Germline V gene data show CDR1 as DFQATT and CDR2 as SNEGSKA (reference sequence). The CDR3 DNA reads as TGCAGTGCTACTCTGCCGGGCCTCGACACTGAAGCTTTCTTT. Residues: CSATLPGLDTEAFF.

DNA of the CDR3: TGTGCCGGCACCTTGACCCAGGCCAATGGCTACACCTTC. This encodes CAGTLTQANGYTF. The rearrangement links TRBV7-9 to TRBJ1-2; unclear D gene. The V end lost 11 bases, the J end lost 6 bases, and 19 bases lay between the germline ends. Per germline, CDR1 SEHNR and CDR2 FQNEAQ (reference sequence). This CDR3 comprises 13 residues.